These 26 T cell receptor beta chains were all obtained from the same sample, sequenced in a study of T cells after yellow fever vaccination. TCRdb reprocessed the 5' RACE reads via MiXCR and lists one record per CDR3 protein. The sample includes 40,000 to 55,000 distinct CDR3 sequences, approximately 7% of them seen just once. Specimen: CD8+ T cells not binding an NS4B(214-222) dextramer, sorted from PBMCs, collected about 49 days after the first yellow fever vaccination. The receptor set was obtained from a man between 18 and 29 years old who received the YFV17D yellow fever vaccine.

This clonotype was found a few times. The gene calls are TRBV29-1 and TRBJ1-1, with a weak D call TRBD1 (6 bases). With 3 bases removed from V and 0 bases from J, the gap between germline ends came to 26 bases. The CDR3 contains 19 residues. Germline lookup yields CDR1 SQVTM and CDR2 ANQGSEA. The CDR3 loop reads CSVETYQKLRDTMNTEAFF. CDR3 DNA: TGCAGCGTTGAGACTTACCAAAAACTCCGGGACACCATGAACACTGAAGCTTTCTTT.

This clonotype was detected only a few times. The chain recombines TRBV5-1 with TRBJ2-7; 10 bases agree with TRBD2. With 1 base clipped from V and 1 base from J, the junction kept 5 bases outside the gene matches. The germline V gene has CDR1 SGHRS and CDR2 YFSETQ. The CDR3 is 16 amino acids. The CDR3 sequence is CASSLSTAGGSYEQYF. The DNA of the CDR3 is TGCGCCAGCAGCTTGAGTACAGCGGGAGGGTCCTACGAGCAGTACTTC.

As DNA, the CDR3 is TGTGCCAGCAGCTTAGGCCTAGCGGGGGCCTACACAGATACGCAGTATTTT. Encoded protein: CASSLGLAGAYTDTQYF. This chain uses TRBV7-2 with TRBJ2-3; 10 bases align to TRBD2. The CDR3 is 17 residues long. Trimming cost V 1 base and J 2 bases; bases outside gene matches: 6. Looked up from germline, CDR1 is SGHTA and CDR2 is FQGNSA.

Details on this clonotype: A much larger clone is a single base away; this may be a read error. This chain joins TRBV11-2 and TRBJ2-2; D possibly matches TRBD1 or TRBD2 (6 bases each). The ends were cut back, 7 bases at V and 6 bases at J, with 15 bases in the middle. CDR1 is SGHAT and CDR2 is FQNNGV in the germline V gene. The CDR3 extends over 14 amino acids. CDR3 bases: TGTGCCAGCACCCAATGGGGGGCCGCCGGGGAGCTGTTTTTT. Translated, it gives CASTQWGAAGELFF. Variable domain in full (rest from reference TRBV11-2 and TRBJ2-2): EAGVAQSPRYKIIEKRQSVAFWCNPISGHATLYWYQQILGQGPKLLIQFQNNGVVDDSQLPKDRFSAERLKGVDSTLKIQPAKLEDSAVYLCASTQWGAAGELFFGEGSRLTVL.

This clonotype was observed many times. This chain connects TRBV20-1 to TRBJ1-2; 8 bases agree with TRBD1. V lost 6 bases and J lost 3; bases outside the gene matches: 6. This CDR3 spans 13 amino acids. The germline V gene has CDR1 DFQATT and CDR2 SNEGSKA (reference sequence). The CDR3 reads CSARRTGYYGYTF. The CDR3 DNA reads TGCAGTGCACGTAGGACAGGGTACTATGGCTACACCTTC.

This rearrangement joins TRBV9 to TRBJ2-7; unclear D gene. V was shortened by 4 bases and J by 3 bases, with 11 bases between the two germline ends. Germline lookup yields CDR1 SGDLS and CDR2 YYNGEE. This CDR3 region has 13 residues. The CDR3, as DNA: TGTGCCAGCAGCTACGACGATCTCTACGAGCAGTACTTC. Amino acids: CASSYDDLYEQYF. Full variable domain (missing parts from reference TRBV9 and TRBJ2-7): DSGVTQTPKHLITATGQRVTLRCSPRSGDLSVYWYQQSLDQGLQFLIQYYNGEERAKGNILERFSAQQFPDLHSELNLSSLELGDSALYFCASSYDDLYEQYFGPGTRLTVT.

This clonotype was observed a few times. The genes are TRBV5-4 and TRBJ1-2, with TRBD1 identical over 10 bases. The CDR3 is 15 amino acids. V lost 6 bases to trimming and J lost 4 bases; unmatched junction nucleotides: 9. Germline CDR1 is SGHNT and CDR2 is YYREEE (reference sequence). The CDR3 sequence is CASTSGDRGIYGYTF. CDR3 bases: TGTGCCAGCACGTCGGGGGACAGGGGTATCTATGGCTACACCTTC. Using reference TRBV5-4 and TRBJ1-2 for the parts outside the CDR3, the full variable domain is ETGVTQSPTHLIKTRGQQVTLRCSSQSGHNTVSWYQQALGQGPQFIFQYYREEENGRGNFPPRFSGLQFPNYSSELNVNALELDDSALYLCASTSGDRGIYGYTFGSGTRLTVV.

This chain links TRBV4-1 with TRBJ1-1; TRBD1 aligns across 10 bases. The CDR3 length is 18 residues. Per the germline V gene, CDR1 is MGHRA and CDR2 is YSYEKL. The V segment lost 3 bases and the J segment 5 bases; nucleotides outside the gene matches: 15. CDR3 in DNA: TGCGCCAGCAGCCACCACGCATCAGACAGGGGGCATGATACTGAAGCTTTCTTT. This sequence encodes CASSHHASDRGHDTEAFF.

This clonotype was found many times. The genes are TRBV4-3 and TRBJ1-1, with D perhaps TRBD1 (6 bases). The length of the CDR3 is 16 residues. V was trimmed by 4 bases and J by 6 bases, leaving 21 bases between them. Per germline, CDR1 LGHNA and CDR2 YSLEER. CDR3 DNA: TGCGCCAGCAGCCTAGGACAGCTCACCTCTTACCCTGAAGCTTTCTTT. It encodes CASSLGQLTSYPEAFF.

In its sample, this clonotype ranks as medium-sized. The CDR3 loop is CAWSVQVQYEQYF. In DNA, the CDR3 is TGTGCCTGGAGTGTACAGGTCCAGTACGAGCAGTACTTC. V gene TRBV30 combines with J gene TRBJ2-7; tentative D call: TRBD1 (5 bases). Germline CDR1 GTSNPN, CDR2 SVGIG (reference sequence). The CDR3 runs 13 residues. V was cut by 0 bases and J by 4 bases, with 10 bases left in between.

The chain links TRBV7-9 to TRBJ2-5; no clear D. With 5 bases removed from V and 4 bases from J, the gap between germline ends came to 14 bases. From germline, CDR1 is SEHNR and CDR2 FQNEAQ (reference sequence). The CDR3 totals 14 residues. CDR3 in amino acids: CASSPPVRTETQYF. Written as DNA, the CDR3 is TGTGCCAGCAGCCCACCCGTCCGGACAGAGACCCAGTACTTC.

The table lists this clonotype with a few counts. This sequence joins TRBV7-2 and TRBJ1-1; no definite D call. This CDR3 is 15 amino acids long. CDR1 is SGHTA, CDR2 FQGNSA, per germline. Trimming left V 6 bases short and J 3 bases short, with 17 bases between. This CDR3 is CASRILLGGYTEAFF. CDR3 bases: TGTGCCAGCAGAATACTTTTGGGCGGGTACACTGAAGCTTTCTTT.

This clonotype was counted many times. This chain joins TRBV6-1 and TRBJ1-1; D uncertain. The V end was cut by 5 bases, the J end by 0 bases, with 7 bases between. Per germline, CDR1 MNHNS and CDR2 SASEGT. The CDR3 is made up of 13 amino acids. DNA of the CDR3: TGTGCCAGCAGTCCTCGGCTGAACACTGAAGCTTTCTTT. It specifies CASSPRLNTEAFF.

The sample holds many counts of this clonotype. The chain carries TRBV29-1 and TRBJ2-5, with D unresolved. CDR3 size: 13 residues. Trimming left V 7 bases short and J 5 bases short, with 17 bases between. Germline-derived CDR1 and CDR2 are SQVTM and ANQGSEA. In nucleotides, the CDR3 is TGCAGCGCCACGGAAGGTCTACTGGAGACCCAGTACTTC. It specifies CSATEGLLETQYF.

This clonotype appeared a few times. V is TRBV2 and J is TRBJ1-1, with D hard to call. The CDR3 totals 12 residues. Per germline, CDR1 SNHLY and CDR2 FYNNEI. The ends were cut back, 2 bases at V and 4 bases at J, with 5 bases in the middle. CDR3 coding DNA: TGTGCCAGCAGTGAACCGGGCACTGAAGCTTTCTTT. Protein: CASSEPGTEAFF.

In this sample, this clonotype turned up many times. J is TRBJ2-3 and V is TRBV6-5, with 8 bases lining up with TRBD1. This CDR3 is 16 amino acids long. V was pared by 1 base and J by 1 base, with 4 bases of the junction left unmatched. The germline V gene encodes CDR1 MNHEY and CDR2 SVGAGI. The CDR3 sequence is CASSYFHRGGTDTQYF. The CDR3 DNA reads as TGTGCCAGCAGTTACTTTCACAGGGGGGGCACAGATACGCAGTATTTT.

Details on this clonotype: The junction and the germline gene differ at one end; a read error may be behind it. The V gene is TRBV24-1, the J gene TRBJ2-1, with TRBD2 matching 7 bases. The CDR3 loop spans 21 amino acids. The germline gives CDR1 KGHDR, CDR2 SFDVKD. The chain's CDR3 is CATCDLSCRGVPDLSYNEQFF. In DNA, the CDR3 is TGTGCCACCTGTGATTTGAGCTGCCGGGGGGTGCCCGATCTCTCCTACAATGAGCAGTTCTTC.

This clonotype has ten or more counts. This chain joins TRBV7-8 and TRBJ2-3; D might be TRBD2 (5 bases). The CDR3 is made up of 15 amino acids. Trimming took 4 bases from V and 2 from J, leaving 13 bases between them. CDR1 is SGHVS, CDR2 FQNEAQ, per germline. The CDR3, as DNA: TGTGCCAGCAGCTACGGGGTTTCTTTCACAGATACGCAGTATTTT. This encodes CASSYGVSFTDTQYF.

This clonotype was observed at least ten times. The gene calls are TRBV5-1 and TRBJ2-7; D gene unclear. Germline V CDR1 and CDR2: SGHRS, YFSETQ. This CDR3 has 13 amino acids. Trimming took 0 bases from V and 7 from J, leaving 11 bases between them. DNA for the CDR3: TGCGCCAGCAGCTTGGCGGTCCAGTGGGAGCAGTACTTC. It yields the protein CASSLAVQWEQYF.

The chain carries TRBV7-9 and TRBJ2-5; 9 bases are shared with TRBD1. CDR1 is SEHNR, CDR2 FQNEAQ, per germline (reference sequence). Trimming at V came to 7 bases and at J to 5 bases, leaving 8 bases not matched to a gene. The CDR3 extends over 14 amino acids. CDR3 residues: CASTGQGKGETQYF. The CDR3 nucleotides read TGTGCCAGCACCGGACAGGGGAAAGGGGAGACCCAGTACTTC.

This CDR3 is CSVEVGTGLYGYTF. The DNA of the CDR3 is TGCAGCGTTGAAGTGGGGACCGGACTCTATGGCTACACCTTC. The chain is built from TRBV29-1 and TRBJ1-2; D is perhaps TRBD1 (5 bases). This CDR3 has 14 residues. The germline V gene has CDR1 SQVTM and CDR2 ANQGSEA. V was shortened by 1 base and J by 4 bases, with 13 bases between the two germline ends.

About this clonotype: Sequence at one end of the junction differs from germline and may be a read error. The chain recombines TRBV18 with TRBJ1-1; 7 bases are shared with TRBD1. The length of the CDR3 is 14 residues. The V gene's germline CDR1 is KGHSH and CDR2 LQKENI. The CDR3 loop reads CASSRGQRKTEAFF. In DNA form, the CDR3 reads TGTGCCAGCTCACGGGGACAGAGGAAGACTGAAGCATTCTTT.

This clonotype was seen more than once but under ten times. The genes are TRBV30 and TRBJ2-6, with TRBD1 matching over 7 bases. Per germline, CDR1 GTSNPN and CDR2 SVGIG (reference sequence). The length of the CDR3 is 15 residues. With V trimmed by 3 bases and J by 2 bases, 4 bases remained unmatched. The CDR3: CAWSETGAGANVLTF. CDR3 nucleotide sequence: TGTGCCTGGAGCGAAACAGGGGCTGGGGCCAACGTCCTGACTTTC.

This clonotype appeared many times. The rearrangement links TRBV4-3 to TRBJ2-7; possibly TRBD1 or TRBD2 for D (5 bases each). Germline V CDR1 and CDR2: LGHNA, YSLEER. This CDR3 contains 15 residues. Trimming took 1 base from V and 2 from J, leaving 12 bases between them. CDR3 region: CASSQVGASPYEQYF. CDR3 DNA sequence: TGCGCCAGCAGCCAAGTCGGGGCATCCCCCTACGAGCAGTACTTC.

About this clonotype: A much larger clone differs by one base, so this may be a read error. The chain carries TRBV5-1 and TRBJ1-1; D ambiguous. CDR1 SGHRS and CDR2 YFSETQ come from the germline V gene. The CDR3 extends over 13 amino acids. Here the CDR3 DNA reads TGCGCCAGCTGCTTTTCCGGCCCAGGTGAAGCTTTCTTT. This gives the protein CASCFSGPGEAFF.

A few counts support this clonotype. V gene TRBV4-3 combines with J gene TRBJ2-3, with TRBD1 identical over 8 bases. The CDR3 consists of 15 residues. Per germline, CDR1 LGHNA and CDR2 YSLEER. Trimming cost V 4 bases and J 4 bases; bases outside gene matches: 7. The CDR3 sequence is CASSPIQGGSDTQYF. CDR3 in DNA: TGCGCCAGCAGCCCAATACAGGGGGGATCAGATACGCAGTATTTT.